A single sample gave rise to the 31 T cell receptor beta chains below, sequenced in a study of cytomegalovirus exposure and HLA in healthy donors (dated by TCRdb to the late 2010s). Libraries were prepared through the immunoSEQ multiplex PCR assay. The multiplex PCR relied on a mix of 60 forward primers for TCR Vbeta segments and 13 reverse primers for TCR Jbeta segments. The table was pulled from immuneACCESS by TCRdb, which kept in-frame rearrangements only. Such tables lose some clones; where checked, under half of the loss comes from unresolved V genes, and the rest has no known cause. The sample profile shows around 200,000 clones; around four fifths of them were found once. Of the sample, 0.5% to 0.7% falls within the top ten clones. Input material: PBMCs. The receptors were gathered from a woman aged 40 to 50 in good health and CMV-seronegative.

J is TRBJ2-5 and V is TRBV2; 8 bases map to TRBD1. The J call is in doubt because the DNA end fits TRBJ2-7 better. This CDR3 is 15 amino acids long. The germline gives CDR1 SNHLY, CDR2 FYNNEI. The CDR3 nucleotides read TGTGCCAGCACCCCCCGGGACAGGCCCCAGTTCGAGCAGTACTTC. Translation gives CASTPRDRPQFEQYF.

This rearrangement joins TRBV6-5 to TRBJ1-5; 7 positions agree with TRBD1. Germline CDR1 MNHEY, CDR2 SVGAGI. The V gene end was trimmed by 6 bases and the J gene end by 6 bases; junction bases not matched to a gene: 8. The CDR3 runs 14 residues. DNA of the CDR3: TGTGCCAGCAGCACAGACAGGGCTTCTCAGCCCCAGCATTTT. Encoded protein: CASSTDRASQPQHF.

This clone was seen just once. This sequence joins TRBV9 and TRBJ1-1; D perhaps matches TRBD1 (6 bases). Trimming took 2 bases from V and 6 from J, leaving 14 bases between them. The CDR3 consists of 14 residues. Germline CDR1 is SGDLS and CDR2 is YYNGEE. The CDR3 sequence is CASSVTDRPAEAFF. CDR3 DNA: TGTGCCAGCAGCGTGACGGACAGACCGGCTGAAGCTTTCTTT.

The V and J genes are TRBV6-6 and TRBJ1-1; 9 bases fit TRBD1. Germline V lookup: CDR1 MNHNY, CDR2 SVGAGI (reference sequence). V gave up 11 bases and J gave up 5 bases; unmatched junction bases: 9. The CDR3 runs to 13 residues. The CDR3 DNA reads TGTGCCGGTCAACAGGGGGCTCGTACTGAAGCTTTCTTT. This sequence encodes CAGQQGARTEAFF.

The genes are TRBV2 and TRBJ1-1; D unclear. Germline assignment: CDR1 SNHLY and CDR2 FYNNEI. The ends were cut back, 7 bases at V and 0 bases at J, with 15 bases in the middle. The CDR3 length is 15 residues. This chain's CDR3 is CASTDFAVMNTEAFF. The CDR3 bases are TGTGCCAGCACGGACTTTGCCGTCATGAACACTGAAGCTTTCTTT.

The chain recombines TRBV19 with TRBJ1-5, with a weak D call TRBD1 (5 bases). The V end was cut by 6 bases, the J end by 1 base, with 13 bases between. There are 15 residues in the CDR3. The germline CDR1 and CDR2 sequences are LNHDA and SQIVND (reference sequence). CDR3 sequence: CASSPEGQSNQPQHF. DNA for the CDR3: TGTGCCAGTAGCCCGGAGGGGCAAAGCAATCAGCCCCAGCATTTT. Full variable domain (outside the CDR3, taken from reference TRBV19 and TRBJ1-5): DGGITQSPKYLFRKEGQNVTLSCEQNLNHDAMYWYRQDPGQGLRLIYYSQIVNDFQKGDIAEGYSVSREKKESFPLTVTSAQKNPTAFYLCASSPEGQSNQPQHFGDGTRLSIL.

This clone occurred once. The rearrangement links TRBV18 to TRBJ2-4; 9 bases align to TRBD1. With 4 bases clipped from V and 0 bases from J, the junction kept 13 bases outside the gene matches. CDR3 size: 19 residues. Germline V CDR1 and CDR2: KGHSH, LQKENI. CDR3 residues: CASSLWTGVSVSAKNIQYF. The CDR3 DNA sequence: TGTGCCAGCTCACTGTGGACAGGGGTTTCGGTTTCAGCCAAAAACATTCAGTACTTC. Drawing the rest from reference TRBV18 and TRBJ2-4, the complete variable domain is NAGVMQNPRHLVRRRGQEARLRCSPMKGHSHVYWYRQLPEEGLKFMVYLQKENIIDESGMPKERFSAEFPKEGPSILRIQQVVRGDSAAYFCASSLWTGVSVSAKNIQYFGAGTRLSVL.

The gene calls are TRBV18 and TRBJ2-1; 10 bases fit TRBD2. The length of the CDR3 is 19 residues. Trimming at V came to 3 bases and at J to 0 bases, leaving 11 bases not matched to a gene. CDR1 is KGHSH and CDR2 is LQKENI in the germline V gene. This CDR3 is CASSPQLAGPTSSYNEQFF. The DNA of the CDR3 is TGTGCCAGCTCACCCCAACTAGCGGGGCCCACGAGCTCCTACAATGAGCAGTTCTTC.

This clone occurred once. The J gene is TRBJ1-2, the V gene TRBV29-1; D is ambiguous. The CDR3 loop spans 11 amino acids. Germline V gene sequence: CDR1 SQVTM, CDR2 ANQGSEA. V lost 2 bases and J lost 3, with 4 bases in between. The CDR3 DNA reads TGCAGCGTTGAACGCGACTATGGCTACACCTTC. This gives the protein CSVERDYGYTF.

The chain recombines TRBV5-1 with TRBJ2-5; TRBD2 aligns across 7 bases. The CDR3 totals 15 residues. The ends lost 4 bases at V and 4 bases at J; junction bases unmatched: 10. Germline-derived CDR1 and CDR2 are SGHRS and YFSETQ. CDR3 loop: CASSRSGVAGETQYF. The CDR3 nucleotides are TGCGCCAGCAGCCGATCTGGGGTAGCGGGAGAGACCCAGTACTTC.

In its sample, this clone was seen once. The chain is built from TRBV6-1 and TRBJ1-4; 7 bases are shared with TRBD1. The ends lost 2 bases at V and 8 bases at J; junction bases unmatched: 5. This CDR3 is 14 amino acids long. CDR1 MNHNS and CDR2 SASEGT come from the germline V gene. The CDR3 DNA is TGTGCCAGCAGTGAAATGCAGGGGGGAGAAAAACTGTTTTTT. It translates to CASSEMQGGEKLFF.

The chain uses TRBV9 and TRBJ2-1; 9 nucleotides align to TRBD2. J gave up 5 bases and V 1 base, and 4 bases lay outside the gene matches. Germline V gene lookup returns CDR1 SGDLS and CDR2 YYNGEE. The CDR3 contains 15 residues. The CDR3 sequence: CASSVSLAGHNEQFF. CDR3 sequence (DNA): TGTGCCAGCAGCGTATCCCTAGCGGGGCACAATGAGCAGTTCTTC.

V is TRBV9 and J is TRBJ1-1; D is ambiguous. The germline V gene has CDR1 SGDLS and CDR2 YYNGEE. The CDR3 length is 14 residues. Trimming left V 0 bases short and J 3 bases short, with 9 bases between. The CDR3 DNA sequence: TGTGCCAGCAGCGTAGCGGGGTTGGACACTGAAGCTTTCTTT. Residues: CASSVAGLDTEAFF.

The V call is TRBV5-1, the J call TRBJ2-5; the match to TRBD2 covers 7 bases. V shed 2 bases and J 1 base; nucleotides not matched to a gene: 2. The CDR3 sequence is 14 residues long. CDR1 and CDR2 (germline): SGHRS, YFSETQ. The CDR3 spells CASSFSGLQETQYF. The CDR3 coding sequence is TGCGCCAGCAGCTTTAGCGGGCTCCAAGAGACCCAGTACTTC.

This chain uses TRBV28 with TRBJ2-7; tentative D call: TRBD2 (6 bases). The CDR3 is 15 residues long. Germline V lookup: CDR1 MDHEN, CDR2 SYDVKM. The V gene lost 6 bases and the J gene lost 0 bases, with 15 bases spanning the gap. In nucleotides, the CDR3 is TGTGCCAGCAGCCTATATGCGGGGTCCTCCTACGAGCAGTACTTC. Encoded protein: CASSLYAGSSYEQYF.

The chain uses TRBV25-1 and TRBJ2-7; tentative D call: TRBD1 (6 bases). This CDR3 has 14 amino acids. CDR1 is MGHDK, CDR2 SYGVNS, per germline. The V end was cut by 3 bases, the J end by 4 bases, with 13 bases between. CDR3 DNA: TGTGCCAGCAGTGACTCCCGAGGGACATACGAGCAGTACTTC. Translated, it gives CASSDSRGTYEQYF.

V is TRBV19 and J is TRBJ1-2; 8 bases agree with TRBD1. Germline-derived CDR1 and CDR2 are LNHDA and SQIVND (reference sequence). This CDR3 is built from 13 residues. Unmatched junction bases numbered 8, after V lost 9 bases and J lost 5 bases. In DNA form, the CDR3 reads TGTGCCAGCCGTGGGACAGGCGAGTATGGCTACACCTTC. Translation gives CASRGTGEYGYTF.

In this sample, this clone turned up once. CDR3 DNA: TGCGCCAGCAGTTCGGACAGGGTAGGGTCCTACGAGCAGTACTTC. Amino acids: CASSSDRVGSYEQYF. The chain links TRBV5-1 to TRBJ2-7, with 8 bases matching TRBD1. The germline gives CDR1 SGHRS, CDR2 YFSETQ. This CDR3 is built from 15 residues. The junction had 8 bases not matched to a gene; V was cut back by 5 bases and J by 1 base. Complete variable domain (other parts from reference TRBV5-1 and TRBJ2-7): KAGVTQTPRYLIKTRGQQVTLSCSPISGHRSVSWYQQTPGQGLQFLFEYFSETQRNKGNFPGRFSGRQFSNSRSEMNVSTLELGDSALYLCASSSDRVGSYEQYFGPGTRLTVT.

The chain combines TRBV2 with TRBJ1-1; 7 nucleotides agree with TRBD1. Trimming took 8 bases from V and 4 from J; bases not matched to a gene: 4. CDR3 size: 12 residues. Germline CDR1 and CDR2: SNHLY and FYNNEI. CDR3 DNA: TGTGCCAGCTCAGACAGGGTCACTGAAGCTTTCTTT. It yields the protein CASSDRVTEAFF.

This rearrangement joins TRBV5-5 to TRBJ1-5; 7 nucleotides line up with TRBD1. CDR1 and CDR2 from the germline V gene are SGHKS and YYEKEE (reference sequence). CDR3 size: 15 residues. Trimming cost V 0 bases and J 7 bases; bases outside gene matches: 7. For the CDR3, the DNA is TGTGCCAGCAGCTTGGCCGACAGGGCACACCAGCCCCAGCATTTT. It is translated as CASSLADRAHQPQHF.

The V gene is TRBV7-2, the J gene TRBJ2-7, with 8 bases fitting TRBD2. The CDR3 runs to 13 residues. Germline CDR1 SGHTA, CDR2 FQGNSA. With 2 bases clipped from V and 7 bases from J, the junction kept 4 bases outside the gene matches. CDR3 sequence: CASSLIAGREQYF. The CDR3 nucleotides read TGTGCCAGCAGCTTAATAGCGGGGAGGGAGCAGTACTTC.

This clone was counted a few times. The rearrangement uses TRBV6-6 and TRBJ1-5; possibly TRBD1 for D (6 bases). Germline V gene sequence: CDR1 MNHNY, CDR2 SVGAGI (reference sequence). The CDR3 runs 13 residues. V was shortened by 11 bases and J by 6 bases, with 17 bases between the two germline ends. CDR3 in amino acids: CAAGRGVSQPQHF. CDR3 in DNA: TGTGCCGCCGGGAGGGGGGTGAGTCAGCCCCAGCATTTT.

The V and J genes are TRBV4-2 and TRBJ2-7, with 10 nucleotides matching TRBD1. V dropped 0 bases and J dropped 6; count of bases not matched to a gene: 2. Germline V CDR1 and CDR2: LGHNA, YNFKEQ. The CDR3 is made up of 14 amino acids. Here the CDR3 DNA reads TGTGCCAGCAGCCAAGAAGGGACAGGGGTCGAGCAGTACTTC. Its protein is CASSQEGTGVEQYF.

V and J are TRBV7-2 and TRBJ2-5; 10 nucleotides match TRBD2. Matching the DNA end better, TRBJ2-7 makes the J call doubtful. The CDR3 has 14 amino acids. The germline gives CDR1 SGHTA, CDR2 FQGNSA. DNA for the CDR3: TGTGCCAGCAGTACAGCGGGGGGGCCGAACGAGCAGTACTTC. It translates to CASSTAGGPNEQYF.

J is TRBJ1-6 and V is TRBV7-2; 9 bases are a match to TRBD1. The V segment lost 4 bases and the J segment 8 bases; nucleotides outside the gene matches: 3. CDR1 is SGHTA and CDR2 is FQGNSA in the germline V gene. The CDR3 loop spans 14 amino acids. The CDR3 nucleotides are TGTGCCAGCAGCTCCGGACAGGGGTATTCACCCCTCCACTTT. Translation: CASSSGQGYSPLHF.

The rearrangement joins TRBV7-6 to TRBJ2-1; 11 bases line up with TRBD2. Germline V gene sequence: CDR1 SGHVS, CDR2 FNYEAQ. V lost 3 bases, J lost 7 bases, and 5 bases stayed unmatched. This CDR3 has 15 amino acids. The CDR3 loop reads CASSFSGGEINEQFF. The CDR3 DNA is TGTGCCAGCAGCTTTAGCGGGGGGGAGATAAATGAGCAGTTCTTC. The complete variable domain, with remaining parts taken from reference TRBV7-6 and TRBJ2-1, reads GAGVSQSPRYKVTKRGQDVALRCDPISGHVSLYWYRQALGQGPEFLTYFNYEAQQDKSGLPNDRFSAERPEGSISTLTIQRTEQRDSAMYRCASSFSGGEINEQFFGPGTRLTVL.

In this sample, this clone turned up a few times. The rearrangement uses TRBV5-4 and TRBJ1-1; D is uncertain. CDR1 is SGHNT and CDR2 is YYREEE in the germline V gene (reference sequence). V was pared by 4 bases and J by 1 base, with 5 bases between. This CDR3 has 12 residues. The CDR3 bases are TGTGCCAGCAGCATAGAGAACACTGAAGCTTTCTTT. Protein sequence: CASSIENTEAFF.

J is TRBJ1-5 and V is TRBV6-5; a weak D match, TRBD1 (5 bases). The CDR3 sequence is 16 residues long. Trimming removed 0 bases from V and 8 bases from J, with 17 bases in between. CDR1 is MNHEY, CDR2 SVGAGI, per germline. The CDR3 DNA reads as TGTGCCAGCAGTTACTCGAGTGTAGGGTTAGGGGAGCCCCAGCATTTT. This translates into CASSYSSVGLGEPQHF.

The J gene is TRBJ2-1, the V gene TRBV2; TRBD1 aligns across 9 bases. Germline CDR1 and CDR2: SNHLY and FYNNEI. The CDR3 contains 15 residues. The ends lost 7 bases at V and 6 bases at J; junction bases unmatched: 10. The CDR3 bases are TGTGCCAGCATGGCGGACAGGGGTAAAGGCAATGAGCAGTTCTTC. Amino acids: CASMADRGKGNEQFF.

The chain combines TRBV7-9 with TRBJ2-3; possible D gene TRBD2, 5 bases. Germline V gene lookup returns CDR1 SEHNR and CDR2 FQNEAQ (reference sequence). V was shortened by 1 base and J by 0 bases, with 8 bases between the two germline ends. The CDR3 has 15 residues. The CDR3 region is CASSLGGPSTDTQYF. For the CDR3, the DNA is TGTGCCAGCAGCTTAGGAGGGCCGAGCACAGATACGCAGTATTTT.

This clone appeared once. J is TRBJ2-7 and V is TRBV2, with 7 bases identical to TRBD1. V lost 3 bases and J lost 2; bases outside the gene matches: 7. Per the germline V gene, CDR1 is SNHLY and CDR2 is FYNNEI. CDR3 length equals 15 residues. This chain's CDR3 is CASSDPLTGPYEQYF. Here the CDR3 DNA reads TGTGCCAGCAGTGACCCTTTGACAGGGCCCTACGAGCAGTACTTC.